Given below is one TCR beta chain in context. Its antigen is undetermined. Assay: immunoSEQ multiplex PCR; the TCRdb copy retains only in-frame clones and omits some. This sample has 6,400 or so clones, with approximately 91% found just once. The data derive from a study of graft-versus-host responses after intestinal transplantation. Study overall: The study gave all recipients anti-thymocyte globulin induction, then tacrolimus and steroids for two to three years. Study-level findings and limits: Declines in HvG clones occurring early post-transplant were associated with peak circulating GvH clone levels.

The CDR3 is 13 residues long. J lost 7 bases, V lost 5 bases, and 5 bases had no gene match. In germline, CDR1 is LNHDA, CDR2 SQIVND (reference sequence). The specimen was PBMCs, collected about 83 days after transplant. The chain employs TRBV19 and TRBJ1-5; 7 bases are shared with TRBD1. The sequence came from a human patient who received an intestinal transplant, so some T cells may come from the graft donor. CDR3 DNA sequence: TGTGCCAGTAGTGACACAGGGGAACAGCCCCAGCATTTT. Translating gives CASSDTGEQPQHF.